The 22 T cell receptor beta chains below come from one sample, sequenced in a study of CD8 T cell repertoires and HIV-1 epitope variants. Measured with immunoSEQ multiplex PCR; TCRdb has only the in-frame clones, and not every one. The sample holds roughly 4,800 clones; about two thirds are singletons and the top ten take about 41%. Antigens for these TCRs are unknown. Input material: cultured CD8+ T cells derived from PBMCs. Every receptor here comes from a male donor with HIV.

V gene TRBV28 combines with J gene TRBJ2-5; D remains ambiguous. Germline CDR1 reads MDHEN; CDR2 reads SYDVKM. V was trimmed by 3 bases and J by 0 bases, leaving 11 bases between them. The CDR3 has 15 amino acids. The CDR3 here is CASSFEQVYQETQYF. The CDR3 coding sequence is TGTGCCAGCAGTTTTGAACAAGTGTACCAAGAGACCCAGTACTTC.

The chain links TRBV11-2 to TRBJ2-7, with a weak D call TRBD2 (5 bases). Trimming shortened V by 5 bases and J by 0 bases, and 14 bases separated the two germline ends. The CDR3 runs 15 residues. From germline, CDR1 is SGHAT and CDR2 FQNNGV. The CDR3 coding sequence is TGTGCCAGCAGCAGTGAGATAGGGAGCTCCTACGAGCAGTACTTC. Translation: CASSSEIGSSYEQYF. The full variable domain, in which reference TRBV11-2 and TRBJ2-7 provide the parts outside the CDR3, is EAGVAQSPRYKIIEKRQSVAFWCNPISGHATLYWYQQILGQGPKLLIQFQNNGVVDDSQLPKDRFSAERLKGVDSTLKIQPAKLEDSAVYLCASSSEIGSSYEQYFGPGTRLTVT.

This clone was detected only once. The chain carries TRBV2 and TRBJ2-2; D ambiguous. Germline V gives CDR1 SNHLY, CDR2 FYNNEI. V shed 3 bases and J shed 5 bases, with 7 bases lying between them. The CDR3 is 13 residues long. The DNA of the CDR3 is TGTGCCAGCAGTGATACCCGAACCGGGGAGCTGTTTTTT. Amino acids: CASSDTRTGELFF.

This clone came up a few times. V usage is TRBV13 and J usage is TRBJ1-1; TRBD1 might be the D (6 bases). V lost 4 bases to trimming and J lost 0 bases, with 12 bases between them. Looked up from germline, CDR1 is PRHDT and CDR2 is FYEKMQ (reference sequence). The CDR3 runs to 15 residues. In nucleotides, the CDR3 is TGTGCCAGCAGCTCACAGGGTCCCATGAACACTGAAGCTTTCTTT. Amino acid sequence: CASSSQGPMNTEAFF.

The CDR3 is CASSWTDRQETQYF. CDR3 bases: TGTGCCAGCAGCTGGACGGACAGGCAAGAGACCCAGTACTTC. V is TRBV9 and J is TRBJ2-5, with 7 bases that match TRBD1. The trim removed 4 bases at V and 2 bases at J, leaving 5 bases unmatched. Germline V lookup: CDR1 SGDLS, CDR2 YYNGEE. The CDR3 consists of 14 residues.

The rearrangement joins TRBV4-2 to TRBJ1-2, with a weak D call TRBD1 (6 bases). The germline V gene has CDR1 LGHNA and CDR2 YNFKEQ. The CDR3 is 15 residues long. The V end was cut by 1 base, the J end by 0 bases, with 9 bases between. In DNA, the CDR3 is TGTGCCAGCAGCCAAGGACAGGCCTCTAACTATGGCTACACCTTC. This translates into CASSQGQASNYGYTF.

This chain connects TRBV9 to TRBJ2-2; D is ambiguous. Germline CDR1 reads SGDLS; CDR2 reads YYNGEE. The CDR3 consists of 13 residues. The V gene lost 0 bases and the J gene lost 7 bases, with 7 bases spanning the gap. CDR3 nucleotides: TGTGCCAGCAGCGTAGATCCGGTCGGGGAGCTGTTTTTT. Its protein product is CASSVDPVGELFF.

This clone is hyperexpanded (1% or more) in the sample. In nucleotides, the CDR3 is TGTGCCAGCAGTTCCCCCGGGACAGGGGTGATTTCCACTGAAGCTTTCTTT. This codes for CASSSPGTGVISTEAFF. The V gene is TRBV28, the J gene TRBJ1-1, with 10 nucleotides matching TRBD1. The germline gives CDR1 MDHEN, CDR2 SYDVKM. With V trimmed by 4 bases and J by 4 bases, 12 bases remained unmatched. This CDR3 has 17 amino acids. The entire variable domain, with the rest obtained from reference TRBV28 and TRBJ1-1, is as follows: DVKVTQSSRYLVKRTGEKVFLECVQDMDHENMFWYRQDPGLGLRLIYFSYDVKMKEKGDIPEGYSVSREKKERFSLILESASTNQTSMYLCASSSPGTGVISTEAFFGQGTRLTVV.

The V call is TRBV7-9, the J call TRBJ1-1, with 7 bases identical to TRBD1. The germline V gene has CDR1 SEHNR and CDR2 FQNEAQ (reference sequence). The CDR3 extends over 14 amino acids. Trimming removed 8 bases from V and 5 bases from J; junction bases left unmatched: 11. The CDR3 loop is CASDGTEVRTEAFF. In nucleotides, the CDR3 is TGTGCCAGCGACGGGACAGAAGTCCGGACTGAAGCTTTCTTT.

V usage is TRBV5-4 and J usage is TRBJ2-3, with 8 bases identical to TRBD1. This CDR3 region has 14 residues. The germline CDR1 and CDR2 sequences are SGHNT and YYREEE (reference sequence). V dropped 3 bases and J dropped 2; count of bases not matched to a gene: 2. CDR3: CASSSTGDTDTQYF. The CDR3 nucleotides are TGTGCCAGCAGCTCGACAGGGGACACAGATACGCAGTATTTT. Together with reference TRBV5-4 and TRBJ2-3, the CDR3 gives the full variable domain: ETGVTQSPTHLIKTRGQQVTLRCSSQSGHNTVSWYQQALGQGPQFIFQYYREEENGRGNFPPRFSGLQFPNYSSELNVNALELDDSALYLCASSSTGDTDTQYFGPGTRLTVL.

The chain has TRBV13 and TRBJ2-1, with D perhaps given as TRBD1 or TRBD2 (5 bases each). The CDR3 contains 16 residues. The V gene lost 3 bases and the J gene lost 0 bases, with 12 bases spanning the gap. CDR1 is PRHDT and CDR2 is FYEKMQ in the germline V gene (reference sequence). The CDR3 DNA follows: TGTGCCAGCAGCTTGGGACCGCTGAGCTCCTACAATGAGCAGTTCTTC. This sequence encodes CASSLGPLSSYNEQFF.

This clone was seen a handful of times. The genes are TRBV7-2 and TRBJ2-7; D possibly uses TRBD1 or TRBD2 (5 bases each). The CDR3 length is 14 residues. The germline gives CDR1 SGHTA, CDR2 FQGNSA. The V gene lost 4 bases and the J gene lost 2 bases, with 12 bases spanning the gap. CDR3 nucleotides: TGTGCCAGCAGCTACCTTGGGACGGCCTACGAGCAGTACTTC. Translating gives CASSYLGTAYEQYF.

Worth noting for this clone: A junction end diverges from the germline sequence, so it may reflect a read error. The chain couples TRBV7-7 to TRBJ2-7, with 8 bases fitting TRBD1. The CDR3 is 13 amino acids. Germline V gene lookup returns CDR1 SSHAT and CDR2 FNYEAQ (reference sequence). CDR3 DNA sequence: TGTGCTAGCAGCTTGACAGGGGACTACGAGCAGTACTTC. Residues: CASSLTGDYEQYF. The complete variable domain, with remaining parts taken from reference TRBV7-7 and TRBJ2-7, reads GAGVSQSPRYKVTKRGQDVTLRCDPISSHATLYWYQQALGQGPEFLTYFNYEAQPDKSGLPSDRFSAERPEGSISTLTIQRTEQRDSAMYRCASSLTGDYEQYFGPGTRLTVT.

The gene calls are TRBV9 and TRBJ2-2; D may be TRBD1 or TRBD2 (6 bases each). The CDR3 runs 16 residues. The germline gives CDR1 SGDLS, CDR2 YYNGEE. V shed 4 bases and J shed 5 bases, with 18 bases lying between them. CDR3 sequence reads: CASSPGTGGGTGELFF. DNA for the CDR3: TGTGCCAGCAGCCCAGGGACTGGAGGGGGTACCGGGGAGCTGTTTTTT.

This rearrangement joins TRBV6-1 to TRBJ2-7, with D perhaps TRBD1 (6 bases). Trimming took 2 bases from V and 0 from J, leaving 14 bases between them. The CDR3 totals 16 residues. Looked up from germline, CDR1 is MNHNS and CDR2 is SASEGT. CDR3 nucleotide sequence: TGTGCCAGCAGTGAATTCAGGGGCGGGTCCTCCTACGAGCAGTACTTC. The encoded protein is CASSEFRGGSSYEQYF.

CDR3 DNA: TGTGCCAGCAGTTTATTGGCAGGGTCCTCCTACGAGCAGTACTTC. Protein: CASSLLAGSSYEQYF. The chain has TRBV27 and TRBJ2-7; weak D call: TRBD1 (5 bases). CDR1 and CDR2 (germline): MNHEY, SMNVEV (reference sequence). The CDR3 consists of 15 residues. With 1 base removed from V and 0 bases from J, the gap between germline ends came to 10 bases.

This rearrangement joins TRBV6-6 to TRBJ1-1, with D unresolved. There are 14 residues in the CDR3. V dropped 2 bases and J dropped 8 bases, with 15 bases sitting between them. Germline CDR1 and CDR2: MNHNY and SVGAGI (reference sequence). CDR3 nucleotides: TGTGCCAGCAGTTACGGGCTAGGCGGGGTCGAAGCTTTCTTT. Translating gives CASSYGLGGVEAFF.

The chain uses TRBV6-5 and TRBJ2-2; D remains ambiguous. The CDR3 consists of 12 residues. Trimming took 8 bases from V and 4 from J, leaving 8 bases between them. Germline V CDR1 and CDR2: MNHEY, SVGAGI. The CDR3 is CASLHRTGELFF. The CDR3 DNA follows: TGTGCCAGCCTACACCGCACCGGGGAGCTGTTTTTT.

The chain links TRBV4-2 to TRBJ1-2; 8 bases are shared with TRBD1. This CDR3 has 16 amino acids. From germline, CDR1 is LGHNA and CDR2 YNFKEQ. V was pared by 4 bases and J by 6 bases, with 13 bases of the junction left unmatched. DNA of the CDR3: TGTGCCAGCAGCCCTAACTCCGGGACAGGATTAGATGGCTACACCTTC. Translation gives CASSPNSGTGLDGYTF.

This clone was found a few times. The V call is TRBV15, the J call TRBJ2-7, with TRBD1 matching over 8 bases. Germline V CDR1 and CDR2: LNHNV, YYDKDF (reference sequence). This CDR3 region has 15 residues. V lost 5 bases to trimming and J lost 6 bases; unmatched junction nucleotides: 12. CDR3 nucleotides: TGTGCCACCAGCGATGGGACAGGTGGCATTGGCGAGCAGTACTTC. Protein: CATSDGTGGIGEQYF.

The rearrangement uses TRBV19 and TRBJ1-4; TRBD1 is a possible D gene (5 bases). CDR1 and CDR2 from the germline V gene are LNHDA and SQIVND (reference sequence). There are 16 residues in the CDR3. Trimming left V 5 bases short and J 0 bases short, with 13 bases between. The CDR3 DNA reads as TGTGCCAGTAGTGTGGGGACGGTCGCAACTAATGAAAAACTGTTTTTT. This gives the protein CASSVGTVATNEKLFF.

This clone came up a few times. The chain links TRBV7-3 to TRBJ1-2, with 11 bases identical to TRBD1. Germline-derived CDR1 and CDR2 are SGHTA and FQGTGA. The CDR3 loop spans 16 amino acids. With 0 bases clipped from V and 6 bases from J, the junction kept 6 bases outside the gene matches. CDR3 nucleotide sequence: TGTGCCAGCAGCTTAACGGGGAGGACAGGGGGCGATGGCTACACCTTC. It is translated as CASSLTGRTGGDGYTF.